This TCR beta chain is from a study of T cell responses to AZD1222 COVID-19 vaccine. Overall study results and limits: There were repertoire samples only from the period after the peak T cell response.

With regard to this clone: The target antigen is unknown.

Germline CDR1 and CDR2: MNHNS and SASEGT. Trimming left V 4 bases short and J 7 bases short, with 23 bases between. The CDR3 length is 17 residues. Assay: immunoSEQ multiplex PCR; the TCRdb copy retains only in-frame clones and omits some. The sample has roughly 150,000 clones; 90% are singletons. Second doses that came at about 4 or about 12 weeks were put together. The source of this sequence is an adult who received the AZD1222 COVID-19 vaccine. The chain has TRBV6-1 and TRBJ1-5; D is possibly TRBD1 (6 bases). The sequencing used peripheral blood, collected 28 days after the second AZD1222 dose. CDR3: CASSATGRGTGYQPQHF. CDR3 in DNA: TGTGCCAGCAGTGCGACGGGTAGAGGTACAGGGTACCAGCCCCAGCATTTT.